This T cell receptor beta chain emerged from a study of blood T cell repertoires in COVID-19. Germline V gives CDR1 MNHEY, CDR2 SVGAGI. CDR3 size: 15 residues. Trimming removed 4 bases at V and 0 bases at J, with 11 bases between. TCRdb's copy holds only in-frame clones and misses some; the assay was immunoSEQ multiplex PCR. There are approximately 210,000 clones in the sample; around four fifths occur only once, and over 14% lies in the top ten. Ages ranged from about 18 to 89 years, with residence in some 25 US areas. Participant-given clinical history determined each cohort assignment. The rearrangement uses TRBV6-5 and TRBJ2-3, with D tentatively TRBD2 (5 bases). This receptor was identified in a man aged 35-49 years who had recovered from COVID-19. The specimen was PBMCs or T cells enriched from blood (not recorded which). The CDR3 DNA follows: TGTGCCAGCAGTTTGGCGGGTCTTAGCACAGATACGCAGTATTTT. Protein: CASSLAGLSTDTQYF.